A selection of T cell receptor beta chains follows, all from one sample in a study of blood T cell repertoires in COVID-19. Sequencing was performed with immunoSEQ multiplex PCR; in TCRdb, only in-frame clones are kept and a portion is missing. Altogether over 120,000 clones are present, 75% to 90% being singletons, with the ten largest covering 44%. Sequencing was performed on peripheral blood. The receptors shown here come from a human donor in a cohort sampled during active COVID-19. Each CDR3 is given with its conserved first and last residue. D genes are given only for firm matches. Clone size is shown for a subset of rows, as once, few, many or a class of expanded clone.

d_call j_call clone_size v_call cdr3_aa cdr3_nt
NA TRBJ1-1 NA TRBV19 CASNLAGDSRRNTEAFF TGTGCCAGTAATCTGGCTGGAGACAGTCGAAGGAACACTGAAGCTTTCTTT
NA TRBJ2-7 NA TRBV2 CASSEALQQINYEQYF TGTGCCAGCAGTGAAGCGCTACAGCAGATCAACTACGAGCAGTACTTC
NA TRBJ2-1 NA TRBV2 CASSVETQRNEQFF TGTGCCAGCAGTGTAGAGACCCAGAGGAATGAGCAGTTCTTC
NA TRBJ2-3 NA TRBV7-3 CASSLGSRRVTDTQYF TGTGCCAGCAGCCTGGGATCCCGGAGGGTCACAGATACGCAGTATTTT
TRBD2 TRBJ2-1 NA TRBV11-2 CASSPPGGSYNEQFF TGTGCCAGCAGCCCCCCGGGGGGGAGCTACAATGAGCAGTTCTTC
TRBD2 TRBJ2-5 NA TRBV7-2 CASSRTSGLRQETQYF TGTGCCAGCAGCCGGACTAGCGGTTTACGTCAAGAGACCCAGTACTTC
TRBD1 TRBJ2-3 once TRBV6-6 CASSRQGADTQYF TGTGCCAGCAGCCGACAGGGTGCAGATACGCAGTATTTT
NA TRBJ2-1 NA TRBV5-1 CASSFRGSSYNEQFF TGCGCCAGCAGCTTTAGGGGATCCTCCTACAATGAGCAGTTCTTC
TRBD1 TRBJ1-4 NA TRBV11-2 CASSLDRRTGTEKLFF TGTGCCAGCAGCTTAGATCGACGGACAGGTACGGAAAAACTGTTTTTT
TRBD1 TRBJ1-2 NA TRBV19 CASSPRTGAHGYTF TGTGCCAGTAGTCCCAGGACAGGGGCACATGGCTACACCTTC
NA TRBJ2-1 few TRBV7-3 CASSPIGGNNEQFF TGTGCCAGCAGCCCGATCGGGGGAAACAATGAGCAGTTCTTC
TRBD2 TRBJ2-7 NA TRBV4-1 CASSSLAGVSYEQYF TGCGCCAGCAGCTCACTAGCGGGAGTCTCCTACGAGCAGTACTTC
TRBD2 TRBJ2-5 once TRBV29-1 CSVERLAEETQYF TGCAGCGTTGAACGCCTAGCGGAAGAGACCCAGTACTTC
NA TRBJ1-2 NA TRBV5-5 CASSSAALSNYGYTF TGTGCCAGCAGCAGTGCGGCACTTTCTAACTATGGCTACACCTTC
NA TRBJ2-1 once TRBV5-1 CASSLGAATPNEQFF TGCGCCAGCAGCTTGGGGGCAGCCACTCCCAATGAGCAGTTCTTC
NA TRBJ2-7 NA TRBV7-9 CASSAGGLRSYEQYF TGTGCCAGCAGCGCCGGGGGACTCAGATCTTACGAGCAGTACTTC
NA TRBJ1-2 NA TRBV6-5 CASSSVPYGYTF TGTGCCAGCAGTTCCGTCCCCTATGGCTACACCTTC
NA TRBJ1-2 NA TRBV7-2 CASSPGGGYGYTF TGTGCCAGCAGCCCGGGGGGAGGGTATGGCTACACCTTC
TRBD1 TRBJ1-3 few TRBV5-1 CASRRDSSARNPIYF TGCGCCAGCAGACGGGACAGTTCCGCTCGGAACCCCATATATTTT
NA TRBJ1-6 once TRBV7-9 CASSLAFQDNNSPLHF TGTGCCAGCAGCTTAGCGTTCCAGGACAATAATTCACCCCTCCACTTT
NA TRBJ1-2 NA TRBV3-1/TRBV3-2 CASSHLDSNYGYTF TGTGCCAGCAGCCATTTGGACAGTAACTATGGCTACACCTTC
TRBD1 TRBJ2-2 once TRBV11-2 CASSLTGAKAGELFF TGTGCCAGCAGCTTGACAGGGGCAAAGGCCGGGGAGCTGTTTTTT
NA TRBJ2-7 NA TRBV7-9 CASTTAGTYEQYF TGTGCCAGCACCACCGCCGGGACCTACGAGCAGTACTTC
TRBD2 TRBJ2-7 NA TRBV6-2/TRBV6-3 CASSVGLAGAISYEQYF TGTGCCAGCAGTGTGGGACTAGCGGGAGCGATATCCTACGAGCAGTACTTC
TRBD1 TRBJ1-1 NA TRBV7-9 CASSLGTAAEAFF TGTGCCAGCAGCCTAGGGACAGCCGCTGAAGCTTTCTTT
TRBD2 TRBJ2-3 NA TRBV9 CASSPVLLAGDTQYF TGTGCCAGCAGCCCAGTCCTACTAGCGGGAGATACGCAGTATTTT
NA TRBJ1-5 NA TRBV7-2 CASSLAAGKNQPQHF TGTGCCAGCAGCTTAGCGGCAGGGAAAAATCAGCCCCAGCATTTT
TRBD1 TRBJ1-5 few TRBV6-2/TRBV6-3 CASSNSGGQGSNQPQHF TGTGCCAGCAGTAACAGTGGGGGACAGGGAAGCAATCAGCCCCAGCATTTT
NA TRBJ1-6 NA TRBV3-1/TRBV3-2 CASSQEVTGGSPLHF TGTGCCAGCAGCCAAGAGGTCACCGGGGGTTCACCCCTCCACTTT
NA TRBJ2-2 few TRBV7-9 CAPKGDTGELFF TGTGCCCCTAAGGGAGACACCGGGGAGCTGTTTTTT
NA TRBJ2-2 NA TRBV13 CASSLGTGGELFF TGTGCCAGCAGCTTAGGAACGGGCGGGGAGCTGTTTTTT
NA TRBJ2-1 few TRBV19 CASSISETGGSYNEQFF TGTGCCAGTAGTATATCTGAAACAGGTGGCTCCTACAATGAGCAGTTCTTC
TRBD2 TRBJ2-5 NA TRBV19 CASSTQRLAQETQYF TGTGCCAGTAGTACCCAGCGACTAGCTCAAGAGACCCAGTACTTC
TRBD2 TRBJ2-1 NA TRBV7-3 CASSLSKSGGAEQFF TGTGCCAGCAGCTTAAGCAAGAGCGGGGGGGCTGAGCAGTTCTTC
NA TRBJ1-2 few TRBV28 CASRGGLSYGYTF TGTGCCAGCAGGGGAGGACTAAGCTATGGCTACACCTTC
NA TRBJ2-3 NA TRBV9 CASSRGGGDTDTQYF TGTGCCAGCAGCAGAGGAGGGGGCGACACAGATACGCAGTATTTT
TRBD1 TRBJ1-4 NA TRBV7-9 CASSSTGGDEKLFF TGTGCCAGCAGCTCGACAGGGGGCGATGAAAAACTGTTTTTT
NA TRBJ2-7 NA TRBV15 CATSRDSGYEQYF TGTGCCACCAGCAGAGATTCCGGGTACGAGCAGTACTTC
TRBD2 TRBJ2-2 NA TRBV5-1 CASRPLAGVDTGELFF TGCGCCAGCCGACCCCTAGCGGGAGTCGACACCGGGGAGCTGTTTTTT